This TCR beta chain was captured by sequencing in a study of blood T cells in healthy people across ages. V lost 2 bases, J lost 2 bases, and 11 bases lay in between. This CDR3 region has 15 residues. Germline CDR1 and CDR2: MNHEY and SVGAGI. The sample holds many counts of this clonotype. Its antigen is not known. Alongside a J-beta primer mix, a sample-barcoded 5' primer served in a second PCR lasting 7 to 11 cycles. TCRdb re-called the 5' RACE reads with MiXCR, one entry per CDR3 protein. The sample includes around 1.1 million distinct CDR3 sequences, around two fifths of them seen just once. Study-wide findings and caveats: Unknown donor CMV status possibly confounded expanded clonotype changes.

This TCR came from a man aged 18 to 29 in good health. V and J are TRBV6-5 and TRBJ2-3; D not resolved. Sequencing input: blood. The DNA of the CDR3 is TGTGCCAGCAGTTACGCCGGAACGAACACAGATACGCAGTATTTT. It specifies CASSYAGTNTDTQYF.